This T cell receptor beta chain was recorded in a study of sequential checkpoint blockade in melanoma. Germline lookup yields CDR1 SGDLS and CDR2 YYNGEE. V was clipped by 7 bases and J by 1 base, with 18 bases between them. The CDR3 runs 16 residues. Treatment here: randomized to nivolumab then ipilimumab (arm A) or the reverse (arm B). The protocol was immunoSEQ multiplex PCR, while the TCRdb copy is restricted to in-frame clones and leaves out a portion. This table has 34,000 or so clones, approximately 81% appearing once. This receptor was obtained from a human donor with melanoma. The specimen comprised CD8+ T cells sorted from blood (inferred from file names), sampled from a patient given nivolumab and ipilimumab in sequence. The chain is built from TRBV9 and TRBJ2-1; D is perhaps TRBD2 (6 bases). The CDR3 coding sequence is TGTGCCAGCGGACACCATAGCGGTCAGTCCTACAATGAGCAGTTCTTC. This gives the protein CASGHHSGQSYNEQFF.